The text below deals with one T cell receptor beta chain. Antigen unknown. Germline values: CDR1 SGHRS, CDR2 YFSETQ. CDR3 length equals 15 residues. Trimming stripped 0 bases from V and 4 bases from J, with 13 bases between. The sample comes from a study of OX40 agonist ivuxolimab in advanced cancers. If patients had autoimmune disease history or systemic immunosuppression, they were excluded. Findings of the study overall: Compared with CD4+, CD8+ T cells on average had more expanded clones.

This table comes from immunoSEQ multiplex PCR, and its TCRdb copy is limited to in-frame clones, with some not included. The sample holds fewer than 80,000 clones, 84% seen once. The chain has TRBV5-1 and TRBJ1-1; perhaps TRBD1 as D (5 bases). Sample: CD4+ or CD8+ T cells sorted from blood, taken in a trial of the OX40 agonist ivuxolimab. The TCR comes from an adult with an advanced solid tumor such as melanoma, head and neck, liver or kidney cancer. The CDR3 sequence is CASSLDGQGGTEAFF. The DNA for the CDR3 is TGCGCCAGCAGCTTGGATGGGCAGGGAGGCACTGAAGCTTTCTTT. The variable domain in full, with the rest retrieved from reference TRBV5-1 and TRBJ1-1, is KAGVTQTPRYLIKTRGQQVTLSCSPISGHRSVSWYQQTPGQGLQFLFEYFSETQRNKGNFPGRFSGRQFSNSRSEMNVSTLELGDSALYLCASSLDGQGGTEAFFGQGTRLTVV.